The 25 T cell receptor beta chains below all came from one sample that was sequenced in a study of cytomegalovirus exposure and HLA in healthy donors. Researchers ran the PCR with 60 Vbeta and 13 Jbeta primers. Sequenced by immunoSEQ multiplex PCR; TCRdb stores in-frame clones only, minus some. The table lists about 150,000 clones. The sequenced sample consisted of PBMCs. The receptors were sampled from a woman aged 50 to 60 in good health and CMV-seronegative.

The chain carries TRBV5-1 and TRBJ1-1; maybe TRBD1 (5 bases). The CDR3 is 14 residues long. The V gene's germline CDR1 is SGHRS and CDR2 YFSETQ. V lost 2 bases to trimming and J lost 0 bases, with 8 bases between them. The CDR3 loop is CASSFDRLNTEAFF. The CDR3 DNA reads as TGCGCCAGCAGCTTCGACAGATTGAACACTGAAGCTTTCTTT.

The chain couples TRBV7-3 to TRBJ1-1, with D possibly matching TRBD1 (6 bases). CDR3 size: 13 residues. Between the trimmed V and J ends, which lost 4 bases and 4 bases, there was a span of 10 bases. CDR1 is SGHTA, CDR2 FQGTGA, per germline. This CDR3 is CASSYGQTTEAFF. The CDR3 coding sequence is TGTGCCAGCAGCTATGGACAGACCACTGAAGCTTTCTTT.

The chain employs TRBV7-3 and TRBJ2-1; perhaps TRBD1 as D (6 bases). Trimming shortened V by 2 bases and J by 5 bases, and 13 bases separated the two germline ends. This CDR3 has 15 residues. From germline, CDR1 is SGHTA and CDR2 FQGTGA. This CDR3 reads CASSLRQGMNNEQFF. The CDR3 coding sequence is TGTGCCAGCAGCTTACGCCAGGGGATGAACAATGAGCAGTTCTTC.

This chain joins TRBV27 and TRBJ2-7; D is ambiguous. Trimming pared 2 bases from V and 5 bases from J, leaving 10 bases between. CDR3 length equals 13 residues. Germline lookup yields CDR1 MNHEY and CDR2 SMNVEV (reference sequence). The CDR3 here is CASSLGQAHEQYF. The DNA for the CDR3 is TGTGCCAGCAGTTTAGGCCAGGCCCACGAGCAGTACTTC.

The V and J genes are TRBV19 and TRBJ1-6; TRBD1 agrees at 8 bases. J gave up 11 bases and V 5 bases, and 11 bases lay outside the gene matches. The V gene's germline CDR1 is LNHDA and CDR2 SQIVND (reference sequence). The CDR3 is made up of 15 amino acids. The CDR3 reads CASSPAQTGETPLHF. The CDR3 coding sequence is TGTGCCAGTAGTCCGGCTCAGACAGGGGAGACACCCCTCCACTTT.

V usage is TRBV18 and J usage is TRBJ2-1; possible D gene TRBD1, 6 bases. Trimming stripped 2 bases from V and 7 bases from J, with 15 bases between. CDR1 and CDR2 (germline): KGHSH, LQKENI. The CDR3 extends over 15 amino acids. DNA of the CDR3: TGTGCCAGCTCACCAAACAGGGCAAAATCTAATGAGCAGTTCTTC. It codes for CASSPNRAKSNEQFF.

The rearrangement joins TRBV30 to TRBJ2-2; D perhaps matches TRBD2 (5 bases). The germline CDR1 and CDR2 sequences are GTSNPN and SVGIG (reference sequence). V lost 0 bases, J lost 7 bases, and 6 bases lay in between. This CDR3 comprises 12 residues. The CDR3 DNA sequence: TGTGCCTGGAGTGTTCGGGGCGGGGAGCTGTTTTTT. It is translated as CAWSVRGGELFF.

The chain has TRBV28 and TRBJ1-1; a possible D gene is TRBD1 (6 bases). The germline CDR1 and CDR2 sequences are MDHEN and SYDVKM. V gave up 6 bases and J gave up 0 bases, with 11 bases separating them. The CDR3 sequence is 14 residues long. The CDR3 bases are TGTGCCAGCAGAAAAGGACAGCTGAACACTGAAGCTTTCTTT. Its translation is CASRKGQLNTEAFF. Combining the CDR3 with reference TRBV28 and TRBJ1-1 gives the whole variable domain DVKVTQSSRYLVKRTGEKVFLECVQDMDHENMFWYRQDPGLGLRLIYFSYDVKMKEKGDIPEGYSVSREKKERFSLILESASTNQTSMYLCASRKGQLNTEAFFGQGTRLTVV.

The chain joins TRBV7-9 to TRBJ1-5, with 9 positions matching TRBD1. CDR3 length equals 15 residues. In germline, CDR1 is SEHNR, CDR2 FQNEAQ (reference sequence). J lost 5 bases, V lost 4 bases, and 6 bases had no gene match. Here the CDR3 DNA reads TGTGCCAGCAGCTGGGACAGGGAAGATTATCAGCCCCAGCATTTT. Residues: CASSWDREDYQPQHF. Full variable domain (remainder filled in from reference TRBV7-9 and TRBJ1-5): DTGVSQNPRHKITKRGQNVTFRCDPISEHNRLYWYRQTLGQGPEFLTYFQNEAQLEKSRLLSDRFSAERPKGSFSTLEIQRTEQGDSAMYLCASSWDREDYQPQHFGDGTRLSIL.

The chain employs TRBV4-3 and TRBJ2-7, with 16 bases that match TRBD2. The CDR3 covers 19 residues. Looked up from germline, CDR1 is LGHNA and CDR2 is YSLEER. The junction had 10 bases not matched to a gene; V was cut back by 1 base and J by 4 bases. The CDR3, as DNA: TGCGCCAGCAGCCAAGGACCGGGACTAGCGGGAGGGCCTCCGTACGAGCAGTACTTC. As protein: CASSQGPGLAGGPPYEQYF.

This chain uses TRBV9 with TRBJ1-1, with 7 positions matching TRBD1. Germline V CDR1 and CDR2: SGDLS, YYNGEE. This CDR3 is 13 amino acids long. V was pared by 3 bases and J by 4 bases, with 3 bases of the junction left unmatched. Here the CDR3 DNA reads TGTGCCAGCAGCGCGCACAGGGGCACTGAAGCTTTCTTT. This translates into CASSAHRGTEAFF.

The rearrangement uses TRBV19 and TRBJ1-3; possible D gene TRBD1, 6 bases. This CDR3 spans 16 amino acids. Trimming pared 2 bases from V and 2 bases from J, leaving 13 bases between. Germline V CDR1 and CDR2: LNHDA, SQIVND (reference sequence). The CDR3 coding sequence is TGTGCCAGTAGTATACGAAGGACAGCTACTGGAAACACCATATATTTT. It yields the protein CASSIRRTATGNTIYF.

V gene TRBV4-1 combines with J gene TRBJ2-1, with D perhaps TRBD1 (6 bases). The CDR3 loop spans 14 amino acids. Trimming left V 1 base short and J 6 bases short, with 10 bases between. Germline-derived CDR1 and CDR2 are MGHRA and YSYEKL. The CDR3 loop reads CASSQGGPGNEQFF. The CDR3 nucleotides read TGCGCCAGCAGCCAAGGGGGGCCGGGCAATGAGCAGTTCTTC.

The CDR3 bases are TGTGCCAGTGGACTAGCGGGAGACAATGAGCAGTTCTTC. Amino acids: CASGLAGDNEQFF. The chain has TRBV7-3 and TRBJ2-1; 13 bases fit TRBD2. This CDR3 contains 13 residues. Germline CDR1 is SGHTA and CDR2 is FQGTGA. V was clipped by 9 bases and J by 5 bases; unmatched bases: 1. Using reference TRBV7-3 and TRBJ2-1 for the parts outside the CDR3, the full variable domain is GAGVSQTPSNKVTEKGKYVELRCDPISGHTALYWYRQSLGQGPEFLIYFQGTGAADDSGLPNDRFFAVRPEGSVSTLKIQRTERGDSAVYLCASGLAGDNEQFFGPGTRLTVL.

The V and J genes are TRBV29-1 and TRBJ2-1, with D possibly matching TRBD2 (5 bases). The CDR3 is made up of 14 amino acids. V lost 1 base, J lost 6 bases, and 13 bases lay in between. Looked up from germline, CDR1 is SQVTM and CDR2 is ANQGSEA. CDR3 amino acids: CSVEGGSRANEQFF. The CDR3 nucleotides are TGCAGCGTTGAAGGTGGGAGTAGGGCCAATGAGCAGTTCTTC.

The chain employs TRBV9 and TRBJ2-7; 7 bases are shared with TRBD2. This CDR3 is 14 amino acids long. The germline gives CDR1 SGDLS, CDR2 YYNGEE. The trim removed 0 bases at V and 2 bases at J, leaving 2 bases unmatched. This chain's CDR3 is CASSVAGTTYEQYF. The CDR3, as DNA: TGTGCCAGCAGCGTAGCCGGGACTACCTACGAGCAGTACTTC. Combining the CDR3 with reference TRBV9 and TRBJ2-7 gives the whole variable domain DSGVTQTPKHLITATGQRVTLRCSPRSGDLSVYWYQQSLDQGLQFLIQYYNGEERAKGNILERFSAQQFPDLHSELNLSSLELGDSALYFCASSVAGTTYEQYFGPGTRLTVT.

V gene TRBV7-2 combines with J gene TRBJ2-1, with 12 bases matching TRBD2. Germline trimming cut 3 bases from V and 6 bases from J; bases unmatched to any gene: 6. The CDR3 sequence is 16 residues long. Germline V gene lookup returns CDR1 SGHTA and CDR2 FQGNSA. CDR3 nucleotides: TGTGCCAGCAGCTTTCGCTCTAGCGGGAGGGGCAATGAGCAGTTCTTC. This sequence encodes CASSFRSSGRGNEQFF.

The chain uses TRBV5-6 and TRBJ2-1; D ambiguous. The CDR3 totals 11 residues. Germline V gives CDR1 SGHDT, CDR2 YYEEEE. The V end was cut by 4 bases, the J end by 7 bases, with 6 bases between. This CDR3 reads CASSDTNEQFF. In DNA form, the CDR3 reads TGTGCCAGCAGCGACACGAATGAGCAGTTCTTC.

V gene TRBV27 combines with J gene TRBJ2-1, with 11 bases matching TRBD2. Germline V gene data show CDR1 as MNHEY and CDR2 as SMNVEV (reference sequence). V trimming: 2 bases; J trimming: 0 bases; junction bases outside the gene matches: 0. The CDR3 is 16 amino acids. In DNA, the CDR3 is TGTGCCAGCAGTTTAGGGACTAGCGGCTCCTACAATGAGCAGTTCTTC. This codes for CASSLGTSGSYNEQFF.

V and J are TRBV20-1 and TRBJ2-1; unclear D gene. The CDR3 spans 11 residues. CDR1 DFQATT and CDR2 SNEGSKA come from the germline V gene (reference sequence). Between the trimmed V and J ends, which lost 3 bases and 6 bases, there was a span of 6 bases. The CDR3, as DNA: TGCAGTGCTAGGGAGATCAATGAGCAGTTCTTC. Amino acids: CSAREINEQFF.

CDR3 amino acids: CASSYTPRQPQHF. In DNA form, the CDR3 reads TGTGCCAGCAGTTATACTCCTCGGCAGCCCCAGCATTTT. The chain recombines TRBV6-5 with TRBJ1-5; no firm D call. Trimming removed 3 bases at V and 7 bases at J, with 10 bases between. This CDR3 is built from 13 residues. CDR1 MNHEY and CDR2 SVGAGI come from the germline V gene.

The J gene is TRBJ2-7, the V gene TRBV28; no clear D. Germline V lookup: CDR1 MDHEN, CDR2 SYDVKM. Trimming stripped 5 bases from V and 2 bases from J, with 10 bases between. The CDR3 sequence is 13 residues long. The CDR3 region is CASSPSPPYEQYF. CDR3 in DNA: TGTGCCAGCAGTCCATCCCCCCCCTACGAGCAGTACTTC.

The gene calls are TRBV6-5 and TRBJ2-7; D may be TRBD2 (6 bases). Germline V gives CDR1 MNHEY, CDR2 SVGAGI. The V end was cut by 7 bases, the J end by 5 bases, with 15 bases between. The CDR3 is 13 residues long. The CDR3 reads CASKVPGADEQYF. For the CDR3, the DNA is TGTGCCAGCAAGGTCCCGGGAGCGGACGAGCAGTACTTC.

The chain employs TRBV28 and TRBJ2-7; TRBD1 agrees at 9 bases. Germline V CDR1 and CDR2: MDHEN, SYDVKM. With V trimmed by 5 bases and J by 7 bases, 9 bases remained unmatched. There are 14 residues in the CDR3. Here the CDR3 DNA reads TGTGCCAGCAGTATGCGACAGGGGGTTTGGGAGCAGTACTTC. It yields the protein CASSMRQGVWEQYF.

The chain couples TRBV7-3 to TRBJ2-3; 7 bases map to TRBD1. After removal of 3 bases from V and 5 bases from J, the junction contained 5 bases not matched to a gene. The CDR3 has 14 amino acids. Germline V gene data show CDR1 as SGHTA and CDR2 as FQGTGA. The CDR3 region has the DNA TGTGCCAGCAGCTTCTCGACAGGGCAAGATACGCAGTATTTT. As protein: CASSFSTGQDTQYF.